This T cell receptor beta chain is drawn from a study of T cell responses to AZD1222 COVID-19 vaccine. Whole-study results and caveats: CD4 TCRs linked to vaccination spanned spike, dominating at 160-218 and 743-854. Repertoire sampling was restricted to post-peak T cell response timepoints.

The CDR3 runs 17 residues. Germline CDR1 and CDR2: LGHDT and YNNKEL (reference sequence). Trimming removed 0 bases from V and 4 bases from J; junction bases left unmatched: 7. As concerns this clone: Its antigen is not known.

The repertoire was sequenced with immunoSEQ multiplex PCR; TCRdb's copy has only in-frame clones and lacks some. Here the sample spans 200,000 to 250,000 clones, 94% being singletons. The chain combines TRBV3-1 (or the pseudogene TRBV3-2) with TRBJ2-3, with 10 bases fitting TRBD2. The origin of this receptor is an adult who received the MenACWY meningococcal vaccine as a control. The material was peripheral blood, obtained 28 days after the second dose of the MenACWY control vaccine. The CDR3 is CASSQDRAGGRSDTQYF. CDR3 nucleotides: TGTGCCAGCAGCCAAGACCGAGCGGGGGGGCGATCAGATACGCAGTATTTT.